These 14 T cell receptor beta chains were all obtained from the same sample, sequenced in a study of PD-L1 blockade in urothelial cancer. The table came from immunoSEQ multiplex PCR; TCRdb's copy has only in-frame clones and leaves some out. This sample has 100,000 or so clones; about 89% occur once, and the top ten carry over 0.8%. Source: PBMCs, taken around atezolizumab (anti-PD-L1) treatment. The receptors here all came from a woman older than 75 with urothelial cancer.

V gene TRBV25-1 combines with J gene TRBJ1-4, with 7 bases matching TRBD1. The junction had 6 bases not matched to a gene; V was cut back by 3 bases and J by 11 bases. The CDR3 is 13 amino acids. The germline CDR1 and CDR2 sequences are MGHDK and SYGVNS. CDR3 coding DNA: TGTGCCAGCAGTGATCCACAGGGGTTGAAACTGTTTTTT. Translating gives CASSDPQGLKLFF.

The rearrangement uses TRBV18 and TRBJ2-7, with D possibly TRBD1 on 6 matching bases. Germline lookup yields CDR1 KGHSH and CDR2 LQKENI. The V gene lost 6 bases and the J gene lost 2 bases, with 14 bases spanning the gap. The CDR3 covers 14 residues. Written as DNA, the CDR3 is TGTGCCAGCTCCCGCGGACAGACTACCTACGAGCAGTACTTC. Translating gives CASSRGQTTYEQYF.

This chain joins TRBV28 and TRBJ1-5; 7 nucleotides align to TRBD1. The J segment lost 6 bases and the V segment lost 5 bases, leaving 10 bases of the junction unmatched. The CDR3 has 15 amino acids. Per the germline V gene, CDR1 is MDHEN and CDR2 is SYDVKM. The CDR3 coding sequence is TGTGCCAGCAGTAAGGCAGGGGGTTCGGGTCAGCCCCAGCATTTT. Encoded protein: CASSKAGGSGQPQHF.

The table lists this clone with a few counts. V and J are TRBV5-1 and TRBJ1-2; D might be TRBD1 (5 bases). Germline CDR1 SGHRS, CDR2 YFSETQ. The CDR3 runs 14 residues. With 2 bases removed from V and 5 bases from J, the gap between germline ends came to 13 bases. CDR3 amino acids: CASSLSGPKYGYTF. The CDR3, as DNA: TGCGCCAGCAGCTTATCAGGGCCAAAGTATGGCTACACCTTC. The full variable domain, in which reference TRBV5-1 and TRBJ1-2 provide the parts outside the CDR3, is KAGVTQTPRYLIKTRGQQVTLSCSPISGHRSVSWYQQTPGQGLQFLFEYFSETQRNKGNFPGRFSGRQFSNSRSEMNVSTLELGDSALYLCASSLSGPKYGYTFGSGTRLTVV.

The V call is TRBV30, the J call TRBJ1-5; tentative D call: TRBD1 (5 bases). Germline CDR1 reads GTSNPN; CDR2 reads SVGIG (reference sequence). The germline V and J ends were trimmed by 0 bases and 7 bases, with 31 bases remaining between them. This CDR3 comprises 20 residues. CDR3 amino acids: CAWSVRDTRYQVVGGQPQHF. The CDR3 DNA reads TGTGCCTGGAGTGTACGAGATACAAGGTATCAGGTGGTCGGGGGACAGCCCCAGCATTTT. The full variable domain, completed using reference TRBV30 and TRBJ1-5, is SQTIHQWPATLVQPVGSPLSLECTVEGTSNPNLYWYRQAAGRGLQLLFYSVGIGQISSEVPQNLSASRPQDRQFILSSKKLLLSDSGFYLCAWSVRDTRYQVVGGQPQHFGDGTRLSIL.

The genes are TRBV4-2 and TRBJ2-3; TRBD1 agrees at 7 bases. This CDR3 contains 14 residues. Germline V lookup: CDR1 LGHNA, CDR2 YNFKEQ. The trim removed 5 bases at V and 4 bases at J, leaving 6 bases unmatched. The CDR3 sequence: CASSYRQGPDTQYF. The CDR3 DNA is TGTGCCAGCAGCTACAGACAGGGACCAGATACGCAGTATTTT.

The chain links TRBV6-1 to TRBJ2-5; 7 bases are a match to TRBD2. Per the germline V gene, CDR1 is MNHNS and CDR2 is SASEGT. The trim removed 1 base at V and 7 bases at J, leaving 12 bases unmatched. The CDR3 is 16 amino acids. The CDR3 is CASSEGATSKRGTQYF. The CDR3 nucleotides read TGTGCCAGCAGTGAAGGAGCGACGTCGAAGCGGGGGACCCAGTACTTC.

V usage is TRBV28 and J usage is TRBJ2-5; 8 nucleotides line up with TRBD1. The ends lost 4 bases at V and 5 bases at J; junction bases unmatched: 3. Germline V gene data show CDR1 as MDHEN and CDR2 as SYDVKM. The CDR3 spans 13 residues. This chain's CDR3 is CASSSHRGETQYF. In nucleotides, the CDR3 is TGTGCCAGCAGTTCCCACAGGGGGGAGACCCAGTACTTC.

The chain couples TRBV18 to TRBJ2-3, with 12 nucleotides matching TRBD2. The CDR3 is made up of 15 amino acids. Losses at the gene ends were 6 bases for V and 5 bases for J; bases not matched to a gene: 6. Germline lookup yields CDR1 KGHSH and CDR2 LQKENI. The CDR3 region is CASSPGGLAGDTQYF. The CDR3 nucleotides are TGTGCCAGCTCCCCCGGGGGACTAGCGGGAGATACGCAGTATTTT.

This clone occurred many times. V gene TRBV4-2 combines with J gene TRBJ2-7; 13 bases are a match to TRBD2. CDR1 LGHNA and CDR2 YNFKEQ come from the germline V gene. The J segment lost 1 base and the V segment lost 1 base, leaving 4 bases of the junction unmatched. The CDR3 length is 17 residues. CDR3 protein: CASSQVGGLAGSYEQYF. The CDR3 nucleotides read TGTGCCAGCAGCCAAGTCGGGGGACTAGCGGGGTCCTACGAGCAGTACTTC.

The chain uses TRBV11-2 and TRBJ2-7, with TRBD1 matching over 9 bases. V lost 7 bases, J lost 0 bases, and 13 bases stayed unmatched. CDR1 and CDR2 (germline): SGHAT, FQNNGV. The CDR3 loop spans 17 amino acids. This CDR3 reads CASTPGQGVPGSYEQYF. CDR3 in DNA: TGTGCCAGCACCCCGGGACAGGGCGTACCCGGCTCCTACGAGCAGTACTTC.

The chain recombines TRBV28 with TRBJ1-5; a possible D gene is TRBD1 (6 bases). CDR3 length equals 13 residues. V gave up 7 bases and J gave up 7 bases, with 14 bases separating them. Germline V gene lookup returns CDR1 MDHEN and CDR2 SYDVKM. CDR3 sequence (DNA): TGTGCCAGCACCTGGGGGGGGCAACAGCCCCAGCATTTT. Translation: CASTWGGQQPQHF. Using reference TRBV28 and TRBJ1-5 for the parts outside the CDR3, the full variable domain is DVKVTQSSRYLVKRTGEKVFLECVQDMDHENMFWYRQDPGLGLRLIYFSYDVKMKEKGDIPEGYSVSREKKERFSLILESASTNQTSMYLCASTWGGQQPQHFGDGTRLSIL.

This clone showed up just once. The chain combines TRBV6-1 with TRBJ1-2; possibly TRBD1 for D (6 bases). The V gene lost 2 bases and the J gene lost 13 bases, with 17 bases spanning the gap. The CDR3 sequence is 13 residues long. CDR1 and CDR2 (germline): MNHNS, SASEGT. The CDR3 reads CASSEPGLARGTF. CDR3 sequence (DNA): TGTGCCAGCAGTGAACCTGGGTTGGCCAGGGGCACCTTC.

This clone was recorded only once. J is TRBJ2-1 and V is TRBV7-8, with D possibly TRBD2 on 6 matching bases. CDR1 and CDR2 (germline): SGHVS, FQNEAQ. V lost 1 base to trimming and J lost 10 bases, with 20 bases between them. The CDR3 is 16 amino acids. CDR3 sequence (DNA): TGTGCCAGCAGCTTAGGGAGGTCGGGAGTTGGGCGCGAGCAGTTCTTC. This codes for CASSLGRSGVGREQFF.